A selection of T cell receptor beta chains follows, all from one sample in a study of blood T cell repertoires in COVID-19. TCRdb's copy holds only in-frame clones and misses some; the assay was immunoSEQ multiplex PCR. The sample yields 200,000 to 300,000 clones, 75% to 95% seen once. Sequenced: peripheral blood. These receptor sequences come from a person aged 18-30 years with COVID-19, enrolled during active disease. The CDR3 runs from the conserved cysteine through the conserved F or W. The D gene is left open where the match is weak. Clone size is not always given. Where it is, it says once, few, many or a class for expanded clones.

D	size	V	J	CDR3	DNA
TRBD1	NA	TRBV7-8	TRBJ1-3	CASSLRDRVLDSGNTIYF	TGTGCCAGCAGCTTAAGGGACAGGGTATTAGACTCTGGAAACACCATATATTTT
TRBD1	NA	TRBV2	TRBJ1-5	CASRTGMGQPQHF	TGTGCCAGCAGGACAGGGATGGGACAGCCCCAGCATTTT
TRBD1	NA	TRBV5-4	TRBJ2-1	CASSKDRVLEQFF	TGTGCCAGCAGTAAGGACAGGGTGCTGGAGCAGTTCTTC
NA	NA	TRBV9	TRBJ2-5	CASSVGALSPVQETQYF	TGTGCCAGCAGCGTAGGGGCCCTATCCCCGGTCCAAGAGACCCAGTACTTC
NA	NA	TRBV28	TRBJ2-1	CAVGTPKDSYNEQFF	TGTGCCGTGGGGACTCCTAAGGACTCTTACAATGAGCAGTTCTTC
TRBD1	NA	TRBV2	TRBJ2-3	CASRTGWGTDTQYF	TGTGCCAGCAGGACAGGGTGGGGAACAGATACGCAGTATTTT
TRBD1	NA	TRBV2	TRBJ2-1	CASSEDGGQFNEQFF	TGTGCCAGCAGTGAGGATGGGGGACAGTTCAATGAGCAGTTCTTC
TRBD2	NA	TRBV14	TRBJ2-1	CASSELAGGYNEQFF	TGTGCCAGCAGCGAACTAGCGGGAGGATACAATGAGCAGTTCTTC
NA	NA	TRBV5-1	TRBJ2-3	CASRARQDTVDTQYF	TGCGCCAGCAGGGCTAGACAGGATACAGTAGATACGCAGTATTTT
NA	NA	TRBV11-2	TRBJ2-7	CASSGSSYEQYF	TGTGCCAGCAGCGGGAGCTCCTACGAGCAGTACTTC
NA	NA	TRBV27	TRBJ1-6	CASSEAVNNSPLHF	TGTGCCAGCAGTGAGGCAGTTAATAATTCACCCCTCCACTTT
NA	NA	TRBV6-5	TRBJ1-3	CASSYSSLSSGNTIYF	TGTGCCAGCAGTTACTCGAGTCTTAGCTCTGGAAACACCATATATTTT
NA	NA	TRBV14	TRBJ2-2	CASSPRLAGELFF	TGTGCCAGCAGCCCTCGACTAGCCGGGGAGCTGTTTTTT
NA	few	TRBV18	TRBJ2-7	CASSSTGAYEQYF	TGTGCCAGCTCGTCGACGGGAGCCTACGAGCAGTACTTC
TRBD2	NA	TRBV2	TRBJ2-5	CASSKGLAQETQYF	TGTGCCAGCAGCAAGGGACTAGCTCAGGAGACCCAGTACTTC
NA	few	TRBV5-1	TRBJ1-2	CASSLEAGWDGYTF	TGCGCCAGCAGCTTGGAGGCGGGGTGGGATGGCTACACCTTC
NA	NA	TRBV6-6	TRBJ2-7	CASSYSRTNSYEQYF	TGTGCCAGCAGTTACTCAAGGACAAACTCCTACGAGCAGTACTTC
NA	NA	TRBV4-3	TRBJ2-3	CASSQDETASTDTQYF	TGCGCCAGCAGCCAAGATGAGACAGCGAGCACAGATACGCAGTATTTT
NA	NA	TRBV7-9	TRBJ2-7	CASSKTGNSYEQYF	TGTGCCAGTTCGAAAACAGGGAACAGTTACGAGCAGTACTTC
TRBD1	NA	TRBV3-1/TRBV3-2	TRBJ1-4	CACTSGTGDEKLFF	TGTGCCTGCACCAGTGGGACAGGGGATGAAAAACTGTTTTTT
NA	once	TRBV19	TRBJ2-7	CASRVGSRGTYEQYF	TGTGCCAGTAGGGTAGGAAGCCGCGGAACCTACGAGCAGTACTTC
TRBD2	NA	TRBV5-5	TRBJ2-2	CASSLKAGGVTGELFF	TGTGCCAGCAGCTTGAAAGCGGGAGGGGTCACCGGGGAGCTGTTTTTT
NA	once	TRBV29-1	TRBJ2-5	CSVCTGGGRRAETQYF	TGCAGCGTTTGTACAGGGGGGGGGCGCAGGGCAGAGACCCAGTACTTC
NA	NA	TRBV6-1	TRBJ1-1	CASSEFLTPNTEAFF	TGTGCCAGCAGTGAATTTCTGACACCGAACACTGAAGCTTTCTTT
TRBD1	NA	TRBV6-5	TRBJ2-3	CAGGTGPTDTQYF	TGTGCCGGGGGGACAGGTCCCACAGATACGCAGTATTTT
TRBD2	NA	TRBV6-5	TRBJ2-1	CASTETSGGYNEQFF	TGTGCCAGCACCGAGACTAGCGGGGGGTACAATGAGCAGTTCTTC
NA	NA	TRBV19	TRBJ1-3	CASSIQGSFGGNTIYF	TGTGCCAGTAGTATTCAGGGAAGTTTTGGAGGAAACACCATATATTTT